The rows below give T cell receptor beta chains drawn from one sample of a study of T cells after yellow fever vaccination. TCRdb fed the 5' RACE reads into MiXCR, producing one record per CDR3 protein. The table records 610,000 or so distinct CDR3 sequences, roughly an eighth of them present only once. The specimen comprised PBMCs, sampled on the day of the yellow fever booster vaccination. These receptors were taken from a man under 40 who received the YFV17D yellow fever vaccine. Both conserved end residues are part of each CDR3. D genes are given only for firm matches. Size is omitted from some rows. Given values are once, few, many or a class for expanded clones.

size	J	D	V	CDR3	DNA
NA	TRBJ2-1	TRBD2	TRBV28	CASSSPGAGVYEQFF	TGTGCCAGCAGTTCGCCGGGAGCGGGAGTATATGAGCAGTTCTTC
few	TRBJ2-1	NA	TRBV20-1	CSADDWRGRNEQFF	TGCAGTGCTGATGACTGGCGGGGGCGAAATGAGCAGTTCTTC
NA	TRBJ2-2	TRBD1	TRBV23-1	CASATRGQGATLTGELFF	TGCGCCAGCGCAACGAGGGGGCAGGGGGCGACTTTGACCGGGGAGCTGTTTTTT
NA	TRBJ2-3	NA	TRBV5-5	CASSLGARDITQYF	TGTGCCAGCAGCTTGGGGGCCAGAGATATTACGCAGTATTTT
few	TRBJ2-2	TRBD1	TRBV5-5	CASQIDRGRTGELFF	TGTGCCAGTCAAATCGACAGGGGTAGAACCGGGGAGCTGTTTTTT
NA	TRBJ2-7	TRBD1	TRBV27	CASRDRGWYEQYF	TGTGCCAGCCGGGACAGGGGGTGGTACGAGCAGTACTTC
few	TRBJ1-2	NA	TRBV5-1	CASSLAREANYGYTF	TGCGCCAGCAGCTTGGCCCGCGAGGCTAACTATGGCTACACCTTC
NA	TRBJ2-3	TRBD2	TRBV12-3/TRBV12-4	CASSFTGGRTDTQYF	TGTGCCAGCAGTTTTACGGGAGGGCGCACAGATACGCAGTATTTT
many	TRBJ2-3	NA	TRBV7-3	CASSLSGPATDTQYF	TGTGCCAGCAGCTTATCCGGGCCGGCCACAGATACGCAGTATTTT
NA	TRBJ2-1	TRBD2	TRBV7-2	CASSGTRSYNEQFF	TGTGCCAGCTCGGGGACTAGGTCGTACAATGAGCAGTTCTTC
few	TRBJ2-7	NA	TRBV20-1	CSAFGLAYEQYF	TGCAGTGCCTTCGGGCTAGCCTACGAGCAGTACTTC
many	TRBJ1-6	TRBD1	TRBV12-3/TRBV12-4	CASSLETGRSPLHF	TGTGCCAGCAGTTTGGAGACAGGGAGGTCACCCCTCCACTTT
few	TRBJ1-1	TRBD1	TRBV5-6	CASDRGRGTEAFF	TGTGCCAGCGATAGGGGGCGCGGGACTGAAGCTTTCTTT
NA	TRBJ2-1	TRBD2	TRBV5-5	CASSLGGSGRHLPNEQFF	TGTGCCAGCAGCTTGGGGGGGAGCGGGAGACACCTTCCCAATGAGCAGTTCTTC
few	TRBJ2-7	NA	TRBV20-1	CSARDDRGTPGTYEQYF	TGCAGTGCTAGAGATGATAGAGGGACGCCGGGGACCTACGAGCAGTACTTC
few	TRBJ2-1	NA	TRBV5-5	CASSLGPSEPNGEQFF	TGTGCCAGCAGCTTGGGTCCGAGTGAGCCCAATGGTGAGCAGTTCTTC
few	TRBJ2-1	NA	TRBV5-5	CASSWGHEQFF	TGTGCCAGCAGCTGGGGCCATGAGCAGTTCTTC
few	TRBJ1-1	TRBD1	TRBV29-1	CSVAKQGRFNTEAFF	TGCAGCGTGGCAAAACAGGGGCGATTTAACACTGAAGCTTTCTTT
few	TRBJ1-5	TRBD1	TRBV20-1	CSARSGTGVVSNQPQHF	TGCAGTGCTAGAAGCGGGACAGGCGTAGTTAGCAATCAGCCCCAGCATTTT
NA	TRBJ1-1	TRBD1	TRBV7-2	CASSPGQENTEAFF	TGTGCCAGCAGCCCCGGACAGGAGAACACTGAAGCTTTCTTT
few	TRBJ1-5	NA	TRBV19	CASSIGDRQPQHF	TGTGCCAGTAGTATAGGGGATCGCCAGCCCCAGCATTTT
NA	TRBJ2-1	NA	TRBV12-3/TRBV12-4	CASSRPTNEQFF	TGTGCCAGCAGTCGTCCCACGAATGAGCAGTTCTTC
few	TRBJ2-2	NA	TRBV5-4	CASSPRENGELFF	TGTGCCAGCAGCCCAAGGGAGAACGGGGAGCTGTTTTTT
NA	TRBJ2-7	TRBD2	TRBV12-3/TRBV12-4	CASSLSGNGLEQYF	TGTGCCAGCAGTTTAAGCGGGAATGGATTAGAGCAGTACTTC
few	TRBJ2-1	TRBD2	TRBV7-8	CASSPPGGGHNEQFF	TGTGCCAGCAGCCCACCGGGAGGGGGACACAATGAGCAGTTCTTC
few	TRBJ1-1	NA	TRBV12-3/TRBV12-4	CASSLSTARNTEAFF	TGTGCCAGCAGTTTATCGACGGCCCGGAACACTGAAGCTTTCTTT
few	TRBJ2-7	TRBD2	TRBV14	CASSRDYTYEQYF	TGTGCCAGCAGCCGGGACTACACCTACGAGCAGTACTTC
few	TRBJ1-3	NA	TRBV21-1	CASSPQGPGAPGNTIYF	TGTGCCAGCAGCCCCCAGGGGCCGGGGGCGCCGGGAAACACCATATATTTT
NA	TRBJ2-4	NA	TRBV7-2	CASSLYRTSQGNIQYF	TGTGCCAGCAGCTTATATCGTACTTCCCAGGGAAACATTCAGTACTTC
NA	TRBJ1-2	NA	TRBV3-1	CASSLQGPNYGYTF	TGTGCCAGCAGCTTACAGGGCCCTAACTATGGCTACACCTTC
few	TRBJ1-6	NA	TRBV12-3/TRBV12-4	CASSLAHKGINSPLHF	TGTGCCAGCAGTTTAGCGCATAAGGGGATTAATTCACCCCTCCACTTT